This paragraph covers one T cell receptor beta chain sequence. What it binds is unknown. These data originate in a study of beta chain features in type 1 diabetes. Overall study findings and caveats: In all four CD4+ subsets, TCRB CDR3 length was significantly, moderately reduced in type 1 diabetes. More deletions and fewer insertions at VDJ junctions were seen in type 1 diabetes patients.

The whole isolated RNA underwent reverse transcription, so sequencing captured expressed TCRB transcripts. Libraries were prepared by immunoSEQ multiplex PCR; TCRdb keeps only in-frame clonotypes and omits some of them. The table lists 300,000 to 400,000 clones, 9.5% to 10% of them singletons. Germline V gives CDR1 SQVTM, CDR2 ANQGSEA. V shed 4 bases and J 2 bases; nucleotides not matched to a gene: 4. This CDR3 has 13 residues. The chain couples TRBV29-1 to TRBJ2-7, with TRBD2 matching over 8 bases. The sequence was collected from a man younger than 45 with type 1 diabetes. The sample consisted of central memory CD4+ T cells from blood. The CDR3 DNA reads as TGCAGCGTTGCTGTGACTAGCGCCTACGAGCAGTACTTC. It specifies CSVAVTSAYEQYF.